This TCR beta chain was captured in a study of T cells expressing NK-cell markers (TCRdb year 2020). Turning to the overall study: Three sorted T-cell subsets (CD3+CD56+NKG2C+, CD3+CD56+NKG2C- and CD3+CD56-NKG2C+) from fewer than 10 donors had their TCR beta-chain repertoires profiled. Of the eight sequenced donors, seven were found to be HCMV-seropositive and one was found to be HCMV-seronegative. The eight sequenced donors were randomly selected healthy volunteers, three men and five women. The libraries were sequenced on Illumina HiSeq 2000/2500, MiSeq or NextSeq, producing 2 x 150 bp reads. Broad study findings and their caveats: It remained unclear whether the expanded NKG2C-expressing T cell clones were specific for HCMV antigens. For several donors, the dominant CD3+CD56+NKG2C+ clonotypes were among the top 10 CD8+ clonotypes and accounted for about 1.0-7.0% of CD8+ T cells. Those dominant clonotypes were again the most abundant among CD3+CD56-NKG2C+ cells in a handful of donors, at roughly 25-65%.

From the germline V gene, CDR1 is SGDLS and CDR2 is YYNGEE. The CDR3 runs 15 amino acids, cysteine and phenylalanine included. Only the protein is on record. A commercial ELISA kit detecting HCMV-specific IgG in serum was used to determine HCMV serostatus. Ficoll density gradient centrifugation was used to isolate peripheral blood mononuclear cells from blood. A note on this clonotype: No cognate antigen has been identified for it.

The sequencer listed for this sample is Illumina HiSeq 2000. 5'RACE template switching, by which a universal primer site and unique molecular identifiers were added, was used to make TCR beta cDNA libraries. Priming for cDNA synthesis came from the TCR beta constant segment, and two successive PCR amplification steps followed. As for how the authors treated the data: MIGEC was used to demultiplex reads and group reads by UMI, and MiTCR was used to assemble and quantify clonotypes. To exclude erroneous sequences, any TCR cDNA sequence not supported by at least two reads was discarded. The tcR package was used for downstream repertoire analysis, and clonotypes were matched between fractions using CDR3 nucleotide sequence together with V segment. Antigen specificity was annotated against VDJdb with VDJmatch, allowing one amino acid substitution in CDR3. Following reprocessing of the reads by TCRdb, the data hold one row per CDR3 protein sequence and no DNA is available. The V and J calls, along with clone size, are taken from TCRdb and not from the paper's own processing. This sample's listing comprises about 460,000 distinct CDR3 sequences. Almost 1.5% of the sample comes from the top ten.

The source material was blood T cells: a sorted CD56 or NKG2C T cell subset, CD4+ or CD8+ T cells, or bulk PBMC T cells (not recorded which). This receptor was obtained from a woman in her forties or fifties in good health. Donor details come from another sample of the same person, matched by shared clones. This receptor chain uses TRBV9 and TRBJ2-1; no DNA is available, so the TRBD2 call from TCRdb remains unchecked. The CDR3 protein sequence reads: CASSVQSGDWGEQFF.